This T cell receptor beta chain was obtained from a study of cytomegalovirus exposure and HLA in healthy donors. Study findings and constraints: Among the CMV-associated chains, a few were confirmed in vitro as specific for CMV antigens. There were some public TCRs occurring in many donors, but most TCR sequences were rare.

A word on this clone: The antigen is unknown.

Primers included in the PCR were 60 Vbeta and 13 Jbeta primers. The protocol was immunoSEQ multiplex PCR, while the TCRdb copy is restricted to in-frame clones and leaves out a portion. The sample yields over 100,000 clones, 69% seen once. Trimming removed 5 bases from V and 6 bases from J; junction bases left unmatched: 6. CDR1 MNHEY and CDR2 SMNVEV come from the germline V gene (reference sequence). This CDR3 spans 13 amino acids. The sequencing sample was made of PBMCs. The rearrangement uses TRBV27 and TRBJ2-7; 8 nucleotides line up with TRBD1. This TCR was recovered from a woman aged 70-85 years in good health and CMV-seropositive. The CDR3 loop reads CASSPGQGLEQYF. For the CDR3, the DNA is TGTGCCAGCAGTCCCGGACAGGGACTCGAGCAGTACTTC.